Below, 27 T cell receptor beta chains from the same sample are listed, as sequenced in a study of T cell responses to AZD1222 COVID-19 vaccine. The table came from immunoSEQ multiplex PCR; TCRdb's copy has only in-frame clones and leaves some out. The sample yields 100,000 or so clones, roughly 88% seen once. Source: peripheral blood, taken on day 0 of AZD1222 vaccination. The receptors shown here come from an adult in good health.

This clone has more than one count but fewer than ten. The chain links TRBV7-8 to TRBJ2-5; the match to TRBD2 covers 7 bases. The CDR3 is made up of 17 amino acids. Germline lookup yields CDR1 SGHVS and CDR2 FQNEAQ. The J segment lost 2 bases and the V segment lost 1 base, leaving 10 bases of the junction unmatched. The CDR3 is CASSLVPWGGEQETQYF. As DNA, the CDR3 is TGTGCCAGCAGCTTAGTACCGTGGGGGGGGGAACAAGAGACCCAGTACTTC.

The chain couples TRBV7-9 to TRBJ1-1; D possibly corresponds to TRBD1 (6 bases). The CDR3 is 13 residues long. V lost 5 bases and J 8 bases, leaving 15 bases between the germline ends. Germline CDR1 reads SEHNR; CDR2 reads FQNEAQ (reference sequence). The CDR3: CASSPDNRAEAFF. CDR3 bases: TGTGCCAGCAGCCCCGATAACAGGGCAGAAGCTTTCTTT.

The V and J genes are TRBV2 and TRBJ1-2, with TRBD1 as a possible D gene (6 bases). The CDR3 runs to 15 residues. Germline assignment: CDR1 SNHLY and CDR2 FYNNEI. V shed 5 bases and J shed 0 bases, with 13 bases lying between them. In nucleotides, the CDR3 is TGTGCCAGCAGTTCCGGGACAACAACTAACTATGGCTACACCTTC. The encoded protein is CASSSGTTTNYGYTF.

This chain joins TRBV29-1 and TRBJ1-2, with D perhaps matching TRBD1 (5 bases). The CDR3 extends over 12 amino acids. Germline CDR1 reads SQVTM; CDR2 reads ANQGSEA. Trimming stripped 7 bases from V and 3 bases from J, with 12 bases between. The CDR3, as DNA: TGCAGCGCACTAGGAGGGGACTATGGCTACACCTTC. Translation gives CSALGGDYGYTF.

V and J are TRBV29-1 and TRBJ2-7; D is possibly TRBD2 (5 bases). The CDR3 is made up of 12 amino acids. CDR1 SQVTM and CDR2 ANQGSEA come from the germline V gene. Trimming removed 4 bases at V and 7 bases at J, with 14 bases between. The CDR3 DNA is TGCAGCGTTGGTCTGCGGGCTGGGGAGCAGTACTTC. It encodes CSVGLRAGEQYF.

The V and J genes are TRBV12-5 and TRBJ1-5, with 11 bases that match TRBD1. Germline V gives CDR1 LGHNT, CDR2 FRNRAP. The CDR3 runs to 16 residues. With V trimmed by 1 base and J by 6 bases, 5 bases remained unmatched. The CDR3 DNA sequence: TGTGCTAGTGGTTTGGGCCAAGGACAGGGGGCTCAGCCCCAGCATTTT. It codes for CASGLGQGQGAQPQHF. Filled out from reference TRBV12-5 and TRBJ1-5, the complete variable domain reads DARVTQTPRHKVTEMGQEVTMRCQPILGHNTVFWYRQTMMQGLELLAYFRNRAPLDDSGMPKDRFSAEMPDATLATLKIQPSEPRDSAVYFCASGLGQGQGAQPQHFGDGTRLSIL.

The chain is built from TRBV7-2 and TRBJ2-7; 7 bases agree with TRBD1. The V and J ends lost 3 bases and 4 bases, in that order; junction bases with no gene match: 6. Germline loops: CDR1 SGHTA, CDR2 FQGNSA. The CDR3 is 14 amino acids. The CDR3 bases are TGTGCCAGCAGCTTCCTTGGACAGGCTTACGAGCAGTACTTC. This gives the protein CASSFLGQAYEQYF.

V is TRBV7-2 and J is TRBJ2-5; TRBD2 matches at 14 bases. The germline V gene encodes CDR1 SGHTA and CDR2 FQGNSA. V trimming: 1 base; J trimming: 6 bases; junction bases outside the gene matches: 4. This CDR3 spans 16 amino acids. CDR3 DNA sequence: TGTGCCAGCAGCTTAGAGACTAGCGGGGGGGCGCAGACCCAGTACTTC. As protein: CASSLETSGGAQTQYF.

The chain has TRBV30 and TRBJ1-2; D is uncertain. The CDR3 loop spans 13 amino acids. Germline-derived CDR1 and CDR2 are GTSNPN and SVGIG (reference sequence). V was cut by 5 bases and J by 8 bases, with 18 bases left in between. The CDR3 loop reads CAWETGLRSGYTF. Written as DNA, the CDR3 is TGTGCCTGGGAAACCGGGCTTCGGTCCGGCTACACCTTC.

The genes are TRBV30 and TRBJ1-5; D gene uncertain. Germline V lookup: CDR1 GTSNPN, CDR2 SVGIG (reference sequence). This CDR3 has 13 residues. Trimming removed 0 bases at V and 5 bases at J, with 8 bases between. The CDR3 is CAWSVNADQPQHF. The CDR3 coding sequence is TGTGCCTGGAGTGTAAACGCCGATCAGCCCCAGCATTTT.

The chain recombines TRBV29-1 with TRBJ2-5, with 7 bases fitting TRBD1. Looked up from germline, CDR1 is SQVTM and CDR2 is ANQGSEA. The CDR3 runs to 13 residues. V lost 4 bases and J lost 2; bases outside the gene matches: 4. The CDR3 nucleotides read TGCAGCGTTGGACAGGGTTCACAAGAGACCCAGTACTTC. As protein: CSVGQGSQETQYF.

This clone came up once. V gene TRBV19 combines with J gene TRBJ1-5; TRBD1 is a possible D gene (6 bases). This CDR3 comprises 15 residues. Germline values: CDR1 LNHDA, CDR2 SQIVND (reference sequence). Trimming left V 0 bases short and J 5 bases short, with 11 bases between. The CDR3 reads CASSIEGAGDQPQHF. The CDR3 coding sequence is TGTGCCAGTAGTATAGAGGGGGCAGGGGATCAGCCCCAGCATTTT.

The V call is TRBV6-4, the J call TRBJ1-2; D is possibly TRBD1 (5 bases). V dropped 0 bases and J dropped 5 bases, with 7 bases sitting between them. Looked up from germline, CDR1 is MRHNA and CDR2 is SNTAGT. This CDR3 region has 13 residues. The CDR3 here is CASSDSGGYGYTF. The CDR3, as DNA: TGTGCCAGCAGTGACTCTGGGGGATATGGCTACACCTTC.

The chain uses TRBV4-3 and TRBJ1-2; D not resolved. The CDR3 is made up of 16 amino acids. V was shortened by 0 bases and J by 4 bases, with 15 bases between the two germline ends. CDR1 and CDR2 from the germline V gene are LGHNA and YSLEER. This CDR3 is CASSQDGRVLSYGYTF. Here the CDR3 DNA reads TGCGCCAGCAGCCAAGATGGTAGGGTTCTGAGCTATGGCTACACCTTC.

The rearrangement links TRBV10-3 to TRBJ1-1, with TRBD1 matching over 7 bases. CDR1 and CDR2 from the germline V gene are ENHRY and SYGVKD. The CDR3 is 15 amino acids. V lost 6 bases and J lost 2; bases outside the gene matches: 9. CDR3 DNA: TGTGCCATCAGACTGGACAGGTCCTCCAACACTGAAGCTTTCTTT. Residues: CAIRLDRSSNTEAFF.

The chain combines TRBV9 with TRBJ1-1; D is undetermined. V was cut by 4 bases and J by 7 bases, with 17 bases left in between. This CDR3 is built from 14 residues. CDR1 is SGDLS and CDR2 is YYNGEE in the germline V gene. The CDR3 DNA is TGTGCCAGCAGCCCAGCCGGACGACGGAGTGAAGCTTTCTTT. Protein sequence: CASSPAGRRSEAFF.

There are a few counts of this clone. The J gene is TRBJ2-2, the V gene TRBV5-4; TRBD1 matches 8 bases. V lost 4 bases to trimming and J lost 0 bases; unmatched junction nucleotides: 2. The CDR3 spans 15 residues. Looked up from germline, CDR1 is SGHNT and CDR2 is YYREEE (reference sequence). CDR3 sequence reads: CASSRTGTNTGELFF. The CDR3 nucleotides are TGTGCCAGCAGCCGGACAGGGACGAACACCGGGGAGCTGTTTTTT.

The rearrangement uses TRBV18 and TRBJ1-4, with D possibly being TRBD1 (5 bases). CDR1 and CDR2 (germline): KGHSH, LQKENI. The CDR3 sequence is 13 residues long. The V and J ends lost 4 bases and 11 bases respectively, with 14 bases between them. In DNA, the CDR3 is TGTGCCAGCTCACGAACAGGTGAAATCAAACTGTTTTTT. Amino acids: CASSRTGEIKLFF.

The rearrangement joins TRBV10-3 to TRBJ1-4; TRBD1 is a possible D gene (5 bases). Trimming took off 0 bases at V and 8 bases at J, with 10 bases between the two ends. The CDR3 sequence is 14 residues long. The V gene's germline CDR1 is ENHRY and CDR2 SYGVKD. CDR3 in DNA: TGTGCCATCAGTGAGTCCCAGGGAGAGGAAAAACTGTTTTTT. This encodes CAISESQGEEKLFF.

The chain joins TRBV18 to TRBJ2-5, with 9 bases identical to TRBD2. Germline V gene data show CDR1 as KGHSH and CDR2 as LQKENI. The V segment lost 3 bases and the J segment 2 bases; nucleotides outside the gene matches: 4. The CDR3 sequence is 15 residues long. CDR3 bases: TGTGCCAGCTCACCGAGCGGGGGGATTCAAGAGACCCAGTACTTC. It yields the protein CASSPSGGIQETQYF.

The CDR3 region has the DNA TGTGCCACCAGCAGAGCAGGACTAGGAGACAATGAGCAGTTCTTC. Protein product: CATSRAGLGDNEQFF. V usage is TRBV15 and J usage is TRBJ2-1; 7 positions match TRBD2. Trimming cost V 1 base and J 5 bases; bases outside gene matches: 5. Germline CDR1 LNHNV, CDR2 YYDKDF (reference sequence). The CDR3 contains 15 residues.

This sequence joins TRBV14 and TRBJ2-3; D remains unclear. V was clipped by 0 bases and J by 5 bases, with 9 bases between them. This CDR3 contains 14 residues. Germline CDR1 SGHDN, CDR2 FVKESK. CDR3 in amino acids: CASSQDFLVDTQYF. The CDR3 nucleotides are TGTGCCAGCAGCCAAGATTTCCTAGTAGATACGCAGTATTTT.

This clone was seen only a few times. This chain joins TRBV19 and TRBJ1-1; D remains unclear. V was clipped by 4 bases and J by 0 bases, with 15 bases between them. Per germline, CDR1 LNHDA and CDR2 SQIVND (reference sequence). The CDR3 is 16 residues long. The CDR3 protein is CASSSPLGRMNTEAFF. The CDR3 coding sequence is TGTGCCAGTAGTAGTCCCCTGGGCCGAATGAACACTGAAGCTTTCTTT. Variable domain in full (rest from reference TRBV19 and TRBJ1-1): DGGITQSPKYLFRKEGQNVTLSCEQNLNHDAMYWYRQDPGQGLRLIYYSQIVNDFQKGDIAEGYSVSREKKESFPLTVTSAQKNPTAFYLCASSSPLGRMNTEAFFGQGTRLTVV.

The V call is TRBV19, the J call TRBJ1-5; 9 bases line up with TRBD1. This CDR3 comprises 20 residues. Trimming at V came to 3 bases and at J to 5 bases, leaving 20 bases not matched to a gene. From germline, CDR1 is LNHDA and CDR2 SQIVND (reference sequence). As DNA, the CDR3 is TGTGCCAGTAGTATTTCCGTTTTCCTTTGGGGACAGGGCTTGGATCAGCCCCAGCATTTT. Protein: CASSISVFLWGQGLDQPQHF.

V is TRBV6-5 and J is TRBJ2-7, with 13 bases matching TRBD2. The V gene end was trimmed by 7 bases and the J gene end by 2 bases; junction bases not matched to a gene: 5. The germline V gene encodes CDR1 MNHEY and CDR2 SVGAGI. The CDR3 covers 15 residues. The CDR3 reads CASNPTSGGAYEQYF. The CDR3 nucleotides read TGTGCCAGCAACCCAACTAGCGGGGGGGCCTACGAGCAGTACTTC.

This chain uses TRBV28 with TRBJ1-2; perhaps TRBD1 as D (6 bases). V lost 3 bases to trimming and J lost 7 bases, with 15 bases between them. Per the germline V gene, CDR1 is MDHEN and CDR2 is SYDVKM. This CDR3 is 14 amino acids long. As DNA, the CDR3 is TGTGCCAGCAGTTTTCTTCGGGGGGCGCGTGGCTACACCTTC. Protein sequence: CASSFLRGARGYTF.

The DNA for the CDR3 is TGTGCCAGCAGCTTAGAAGCGGGAGCCGAAGCTTTCTTT. It codes for CASSLEAGAEAFF. V usage is TRBV11-3 and J usage is TRBJ1-1, with unresolved D. CDR3 length equals 13 residues. Germline V lookup: CDR1 SGHNT, CDR2 YENEEA. V lost 0 bases and J lost 8, with 10 bases in between.